Each of the 13 T cell receptor beta chains below was sequenced from the same sample in a study of T cell responses to AZD1222 COVID-19 vaccine. Measured with immunoSEQ multiplex PCR; TCRdb has only the in-frame clones, and not every one. This sample has fewer than 85,000 clones, with roughly four fifths found just once. The source was peripheral blood, collected 28 days after the second AZD1222 dose. Receptor source: an adult who received the AZD1222 COVID-19 vaccine.

V is TRBV7-3 and J is TRBJ2-1, with D possibly TRBD2 on 6 matching bases. This CDR3 contains 16 residues. CDR1 and CDR2 from the germline V gene are SGHTA and FQGTGA. Trimming stripped 5 bases from V and 1 base from J, with 15 bases between. The CDR3 here is CASSPTGVSSYNEQFF. The DNA for the CDR3 is TGTGCCAGCAGCCCCACGGGGGTTTCTTCCTACAATGAGCAGTTCTTC.

This rearrangement joins TRBV5-1 to TRBJ1-3, with D unclear. Germline CDR1 and CDR2: SGHRS and YFSETQ. The length of the CDR3 is 13 residues. Trimming removed 5 bases at V and 4 bases at J, with 10 bases between. The CDR3: CASSRYPGNTIYF. Here the CDR3 DNA reads TGCGCCAGCAGTCGCTACCCAGGAAACACCATATATTTT.

The chain recombines TRBV7-6 with TRBJ2-1, with 8 bases fitting TRBD2. J was trimmed by 3 bases and V by 7 bases; bases with no gene match: 8. The germline V gene encodes CDR1 SGHVS and CDR2 FNYEAQ. The CDR3 has 15 residues. The CDR3 bases are TGTGCCAGCACCCTTAGCGGGAACAACTACAATGAGCAGTTCTTC. It specifies CASTLSGNNYNEQFF.

The chain carries TRBV12-3 or TRBV12-4 and TRBJ1-2; 7 bases match TRBD1. The CDR3 covers 13 residues. Trimming removed 5 bases from V and 8 bases from J; junction bases left unmatched: 8. Here the CDR3 DNA reads TGTGCCAGCAGTACAGGGACAGAAGGAGGCTACACCTTC. This sequence encodes CASSTGTEGGYTF.

The V call is TRBV6-2 or TRBV6-3, the J call TRBJ2-1; no definite D call. Per the germline V gene, CDR1 is MNHEY and CDR2 is SVGEGT. This CDR3 contains 16 residues. V lost 3 bases to trimming and J lost 7 bases, with 19 bases between them. The CDR3 bases are TGTGCCAGCAGTTATTTAAGAACACTCGGAAAGAATGAGCAGTTCTTC. Translation: CASSYLRTLGKNEQFF.

This sequence joins TRBV7-8 and TRBJ1-1; D call uncertain. The germline V and J ends were trimmed by 1 base and 0 bases, with 15 bases remaining between them. The CDR3 is 17 amino acids. Germline V gene data show CDR1 as SGHVS and CDR2 as FQNEAQ. Here the CDR3 reads CASSLGPRGRLNTEAFF. CDR3 DNA: TGTGCCAGCAGCTTAGGTCCCCGTGGCAGACTGAACACTGAAGCTTTCTTT.

This clone has a handful of counts. The rearrangement uses TRBV6-1 and TRBJ2-7; D possibly corresponds to TRBD2 (5 bases). The V and J ends lost 0 bases and 0 bases respectively, with 21 bases between them. The CDR3 covers 19 residues. CDR1 and CDR2 from the germline V gene are MNHNS and SASEGT. CDR3 residues: CASSEALLARGGSSYEQYF. CDR3 in DNA: TGTGCCAGCAGTGAAGCGCTTTTAGCTCGGGGTGGGAGCTCCTACGAGCAGTACTTC.

The chain uses TRBV20-1 and TRBJ1-5; 11 nucleotides agree with TRBD1. This CDR3 has 15 residues. The V segment lost 3 bases and the J segment 4 bases; nucleotides outside the gene matches: 5. Germline CDR1 reads DFQATT; CDR2 reads SNEGSKA (reference sequence). The CDR3 DNA follows: TGCAGTGCTAGTACCGGGACAGGGGGAAATCAGCCCCAGCATTTT. Translating it yields CSASTGTGGNQPQHF.

The gene calls are TRBV4-2 and TRBJ1-5, with 12 bases lining up with TRBD1. The germline V gene encodes CDR1 LGHNA and CDR2 YNFKEQ. Trimming cost V 8 bases and J 5 bases; bases outside gene matches: 7. This CDR3 region has 15 residues. The CDR3 is CASGSGTGGDQPQHF. The DNA of the CDR3 is TGTGCCAGCGGTTCCGGGACAGGGGGCGATCAGCCCCAGCATTTT.

V usage is TRBV21-1 and J usage is TRBJ1-5. TRBV21-1 is an annotated pseudogene. The CDR3 loop spans 16 amino acids. The CDR3 DNA sequence: TGTGCCAGCAGCAAAGGAGTAGGGGGGCTCAATCAGCCCCAGCATTTT. It encodes CASSKGVGGLNQPQHF.

V gene TRBV15 combines with J gene TRBJ1-1; D perhaps matches TRBD1 (5 bases). V was pared by 1 base and J by 4 bases, with 10 bases between. CDR1 and CDR2 (germline): LNHNV, YYDKDF (reference sequence). This CDR3 has 14 amino acids. The DNA for the CDR3 is TGTGCCACCAGCAGAGTTTTCGGGGCCACTGAAGCTTTCTTT. Its protein is CATSRVFGATEAFF.

The chain joins TRBV6-5 to TRBJ2-5; 7 nucleotides line up with TRBD1. From germline, CDR1 is MNHEY and CDR2 SVGAGI. Trimming at V came to 6 bases and at J to 5 bases, leaving 6 bases not matched to a gene. The CDR3 sequence is 13 residues long. DNA for the CDR3: TGTGCCAGCAGCCGGACAGGTAGTGAGACCCAGTACTTC. Protein: CASSRTGSETQYF.

This chain joins TRBV28 and TRBJ1-5; D is unclear. This CDR3 contains 12 residues. V lost 11 bases and J 2 bases, leaving 10 bases between the germline ends. Germline CDR1 and CDR2: MDHEN and SYDVKM. The CDR3 nucleotides are TGTGCCTCACACCCTGGCAATCAGCCCCAGCATTTT. Translated, it gives CASHPGNQPQHF.